The rows below give T cell receptor beta chains drawn from one sample of a study of T cells in Graves' hyperthyroidism and ophthalmopathy. TCRdb reanalysed the multiplex PCR reads using MiXCR and keeps one entry per CDR3 protein. This sample carries hundreds of thousands of distinct CDR3 sequences, approximately 26% of them seen once, and the ten largest clones take about 30%. Sequences were obtained from blood. These receptors were taken from a man aged 40-49 years with Graves' hyperthyroidism that later progressed to Graves' ophthalmopathy. Each CDR3 is given with its conserved first and last residue. D genes are given only for firm matches. Rows may omit the clone size; those that give it use once, few, many or a size class.

TGTGCCAGCAGTTACCCGACGTGGGGAGACACTGAAGCTTTCTTT CASSYPTWGDTEAFF TRBV6-2/TRBV6-3 NA TRBJ1-1 NA
TGTGCCAGCAGTTTTGACCGAACCGGGGAGCTGTTTTTT CASSFDRTGELFF TRBV12-3/TRBV12-4 many TRBJ2-2 NA
TGCAGCGTTGGGGACCGGGACCCCCTCTACGAGCAGTACTTC CSVGDRDPLYEQYF TRBV29-1 many TRBJ2-7 NA
TGTGCCTGGAGTGTGGGTACGGGGGCCTATGGCTACACCTTC CAWSVGTGAYGYTF TRBV30 many TRBJ1-2 NA
TGCAGTGCTACGGACAGGGGTTTCACTGAAGCTTTCTTT CSATDRGFTEAFF TRBV20-1 NA TRBJ1-1 TRBD1
TGCAGCGTTGAGGGGACAGGGATCTACGAGCAGTACTTC CSVEGTGIYEQYF TRBV29-1 NA TRBJ2-7 TRBD1
TGTGCCAGCACCCCGGAGGGGGTACGGAACACTGAAGCTTTCTTT CASTPEGVRNTEAFF TRBV28 many TRBJ1-1 NA
TGTGCCAGCAGCCTCGCCCCCGGAAGCTCCTACGAGCAGTACTTC CASSLAPGSSYEQYF TRBV9 many TRBJ2-7 NA
TGTGCCAGCAGCTTAGAGCCAGGGAGGTCCTACGAGCAGTACTTC CASSLEPGRSYEQYF TRBV7-8 many TRBJ2-7 NA
TGCAGTGCAGAAGGTGGGGGGCGCGGTGAGACCCAGTACTTC CSAEGGGRGETQYF TRBV20-1 NA TRBJ2-5 NA
TGCAGCGTTGGAGGGAACTATGGCTACACCTTC CSVGGNYGYTF TRBV29-1 many TRBJ1-2 NA
TGTGCCAGCAGTGCTATCGGGACAGGGCGACCTTACGAGCAGTACTTC CASSAIGTGRPYEQYF TRBV25-1 many TRBJ2-7 TRBD1
TGTGCCAGCAGTTACTCGCTCAGGCATGGCAATCAGCCCCAGCATTTT CASSYSLRHGNQPQHF TRBV12-3/TRBV12-4 NA TRBJ1-5 NA
TGCGCCAGCAGCTTGCTTTTCCGACCCGAGCAGTACTTC CASSLLFRPEQYF TRBV5-1 many TRBJ2-7 NA
TGTGCCAGCACAACGACTAGCGGAGCATCCTACGAGCAGTACTTC CASTTTSGASYEQYF TRBV5-6 many TRBJ2-7 TRBD2
TGTGCCAGCAGTTACTCGATGGGAGGGGAACGAGGAGGCGAGACCCAGTACTTC CASSYSMGGERGGETQYF TRBV6-5 NA TRBJ2-5 TRBD2
TGTGCCAGTAGTCCAATGTATGGAGAGACCCAGTACTTC CASSPMYGETQYF TRBV19 few TRBJ2-5 NA
TGCAGTGCTAGGGAGGAAATTAGCGGGAGGGCCGCCAAAAACATTCAGTACTTC CSAREEISGRAAKNIQYF TRBV20-1 few TRBJ2-4 TRBD2
TGTGCCACCAGCAGACATCTGGGACAGGGGAGGTACGAGCAGTACTTC CATSRHLGQGRYEQYF TRBV15 NA TRBJ2-7 TRBD1
TGCGCCAGCAGCTACCGGACAGGAATGAACACTGAAGCTTTCTTT CASSYRTGMNTEAFF TRBV5-1 few TRBJ1-1 TRBD1
TGCAGTGCCTCCCCGAGGACAGGGGATTCACCCCTCCACTTT CSASPRTGDSPLHF TRBV20-1 many TRBJ1-6 TRBD1
TGTGCCAGCAGCAAAGCGGGAGGGGGGGGCTACGAGCAGTACTTC CASSKAGGGGYEQYF TRBV7-3 many TRBJ2-7 TRBD2
TGTGCCAGCAGTGACGCGACAGCCGATCGAATGAGAGCTAACTATGGCTACACCTTC CASSDATADRMRANYGYTF TRBV2 many TRBJ1-2 NA
TGTGCCAGCAGCGACCTAGCGGGAGGGCCTAGAGAGACCCAGTACTTC CASSDLAGGPRETQYF TRBV7-2 NA TRBJ2-5 TRBD2
TGTGCCAGCAGCTTAGACAGGGGACCGCAAGAGACCCAGTACTTC CASSLDRGPQETQYF TRBV7-2 NA TRBJ2-5 TRBD1
TGTGCCAGCAGAGCTCGACGAAACACTGAAGCTTTCTTT CASRARRNTEAFF TRBV12-3/TRBV12-4 many TRBJ1-1 NA
TGTGCCACCAGTGATTTCGGGAAGACCCAGTACTTC CATSDFGKTQYF TRBV24-1 NA TRBJ2-5 NA
TGTGCCAGCAGGGATTTAGAGCAGTACTTC CASRDLEQYF TRBV2 many TRBJ2-7 NA
TGTGCCAGCAGTATCCATGGACTTCAAGAGACCCAGTACTTC CASSIHGLQETQYF TRBV6-1 few TRBJ2-5 NA
TGTGCCAGCAGTTACCGTAGCAGGGTGAGTTTGTACGAGCAGTACTTC CASSYRSRVSLYEQYF TRBV6-5 few TRBJ2-7 NA
TGTGCCAGCGCGACAGGGGGGGGCCAAGAGACCCAGTACTTC CASATGGGQETQYF TRBV12-3/TRBV12-4 many TRBJ2-5 TRBD1
TGTGCCAGTAGTATCCGGACAGGATCCTATGGCTACACCTTC CASSIRTGSYGYTF TRBV19 many TRBJ1-2 TRBD1
TGTGCCAGCAGTTTAGCGGGTGGTCCAGAGACCCAGTACTTC CASSLAGGPETQYF TRBV28 few TRBJ2-5 NA
TGTGCCAGCAGTATTACAGGGGAATTTTCCTACGAGCAGTACTTC CASSITGEFSYEQYF TRBV12-3/TRBV12-4 many TRBJ2-7 TRBD1
TGTGCCAGCAGTTTATTTAGTGGAGTAGCGGGAGGGTACGAGCAGTACTTC CASSLFSGVAGGYEQYF TRBV12-3/TRBV12-4 many TRBJ2-7 TRBD2
TGCAGTGCTAGAGGGGGAGGCAGGGCCCAATATAACACTGAAGCTTTCTTT CSARGGGRAQYNTEAFF TRBV20-1 NA TRBJ1-1 NA
TGTGCCAGCAGTTACCGGGGACAGGAGGCCTACGAGCAGTACTTC CASSYRGQEAYEQYF TRBV6-5 many TRBJ2-7 TRBD1
TGTGCCAGCAGTCCACCGGGGACGACGCGTATTTCACCCCTCCACTTT CASSPPGTTRISPLHF TRBV2 many TRBJ1-6 NA
TGTGCCACCAGCAGAGATTGGCGGAACACTGAAGCTTTCTTT CATSRDWRNTEAFF TRBV15 NA TRBJ1-1 NA
TGTGCCAGCAGCCAGGGACTAGCGGTTTCCTACGAGCAGTACTTC CASSQGLAVSYEQYF TRBV12-3/TRBV12-4 NA TRBJ2-7 TRBD2
TGTGCCTGGAGTACGAAAGAGACCCAGTACTTC CAWSTKETQYF TRBV30 NA TRBJ2-5 NA
TGTGCCACCAGCAGAGATCCCTCGGGGGGTCAGCCCCAGCATTTT CATSRDPSGGQPQHF TRBV15 many TRBJ1-5 NA
TGTGCCAGCAGTGAGGTCCAAAGCTGGGAAAAACTGTTTTTT CASSEVQSWEKLFF TRBV2 many TRBJ1-4 NA
TGTGCCAGCAGCCAACAGGGGCAAGAGACCCAGTACTTC CASSQQGQETQYF TRBV28 many TRBJ2-5 TRBD1
TGCGCCAGCAGCTCCGGGACAGGGGGTCAGCCCCAGCATTTT CASSSGTGGQPQHF TRBV5-1 many TRBJ1-5 TRBD1
TGTGCCAGCAGCCCCCTGGGGGGGTGGCCTATCTACGAGCAGTACTTC CASSPLGGWPIYEQYF TRBV7-8 many TRBJ2-7 TRBD2
TGTGCCACCAGTGACCAGGACAGGGGTCAAGAGACCCAGTACTTC CATSDQDRGQETQYF TRBV24-1 NA TRBJ2-5 TRBD1
TGTGCCAGCAGCGAGTATAGCGGGAGAGGAGGTCGCGAGCAGTACTTC CASSEYSGRGGREQYF TRBV3-1 few TRBJ2-7 TRBD2
TGTGCCAGCAGTCCGGGGGGACTACAGGACTACGAGCAGTACTTC CASSPGGLQDYEQYF TRBV6-2/TRBV6-3 many TRBJ2-7 TRBD2
TGTGCCAGCAGTTTCAGTGACAGGGGGCATCGAGAGACCCAGTACTTC CASSFSDRGHRETQYF TRBV12-3/TRBV12-4 few TRBJ2-5 TRBD1
TGCGCCAGCAGCGTGACTAGCGGCGAGCAGTACTTC CASSVTSGEQYF TRBV5-1 NA TRBJ2-7 TRBD2
TGTGCCTGGATTAGGACTTCGAACACTGAAGCTTTCTTT CAWIRTSNTEAFF TRBV30 NA TRBJ1-1 NA
TGTGCCAGCAGTTTGGGAGCAGCGGAGTCCTACGAGCAGTACTTC CASSLGAAESYEQYF TRBV28 many TRBJ2-7 NA